This entry lists 28 T cell receptor beta chains sequenced from one sample in a study of cytomegalovirus exposure and HLA in healthy donors. Researchers ran the PCR with 60 Vbeta and 13 Jbeta primers. TCRdb keeps only in-frame clones here, not all; method: immunoSEQ multiplex PCR. The table includes 80,000 to 90,000 clones, 79% detected once. The sequenced sample was PBMCs. These receptor sequences come from a man aged 30 to 45 in good health and CMV-seronegative.

The V gene is TRBV19, the J gene TRBJ2-5; 9 bases line up with TRBD2. Germline V gives CDR1 LNHDA, CDR2 SQIVND (reference sequence). V dropped 7 bases and J dropped 4; count of bases not matched to a gene: 7. The CDR3 is made up of 14 amino acids. In DNA form, the CDR3 reads TGTGCCAGTACGGCGGCGGGGGGGCTAGAGACCCAGTACTTC. It encodes CASTAAGGLETQYF. The full variable domain, completed using reference TRBV19 and TRBJ2-5, is DGGITQSPKYLFRKEGQNVTLSCEQNLNHDAMYWYRQDPGQGLRLIYYSQIVNDFQKGDIAEGYSVSREKKESFPLTVTSAQKNPTAFYLCASTAAGGLETQYFGPGTRLLVL.

This clone showed up just a few times. This chain joins TRBV27 and TRBJ2-3; tentatively, D is TRBD2 (6 bases). The germline CDR1 and CDR2 sequences are MNHEY and SMNVEV (reference sequence). The length of the CDR3 is 18 residues. V was clipped by 3 bases and J by 2 bases, with 21 bases between them. The CDR3 DNA reads TGTGCCAGCAGTTTGGTTAATGTATTGGGGACTGTCACAGATACGCAGTATTTT. It codes for CASSLVNVLGTVTDTQYF.

The rearrangement joins TRBV27 to TRBJ1-5; D not certain. The CDR3 is 15 residues long. V lost 4 bases, J lost 2 bases, and 12 bases lay in between. The V gene's germline CDR1 is MNHEY and CDR2 SMNVEV (reference sequence). CDR3 DNA sequence: TGTGCCAGCAGTTCCCCCCTCTCCGGCAATCAGCCCCAGCATTTT. This encodes CASSSPLSGNQPQHF.

This clone came up a few times. J is TRBJ2-2 and V is TRBV7-3; the match to TRBD1 covers 8 bases. Unmatched junction bases numbered 8, after V lost 5 bases and J lost 3 bases. The length of the CDR3 is 16 residues. CDR1 is SGHTA, CDR2 FQGTGA, per germline. The CDR3 nucleotides are TGTGCCAGCAGCCCCCATGGGACAGGTGACACCGGGGAGCTGTTTTTT. This codes for CASSPHGTGDTGELFF.

This clone was detected only once. CDR3 residues: CASSLARTGGGQSRETQYF. In DNA, the CDR3 is TGCGCCAGCAGCTTGGCAAGGACAGGTGGGGGACAATCTAGAGAGACCCAGTACTTC. This chain connects TRBV5-1 to TRBJ2-5; 7 bases line up with TRBD1. Trimming cost V 0 bases and J 4 bases; bases outside gene matches: 18. Germline V lookup: CDR1 SGHRS, CDR2 YFSETQ. The CDR3 spans 19 residues.

This chain links TRBV6-6 with TRBJ2-2; 8 bases agree with TRBD1. Unmatched junction bases numbered 2, after V lost 2 bases and J lost 3 bases. This CDR3 has 15 residues. Germline-derived CDR1 and CDR2 are MNHNY and SVGAGI (reference sequence). CDR3 loop: CASSYGTGYTGELFF. The CDR3 nucleotides read TGTGCCAGCAGTTACGGGACAGGTTACACCGGGGAGCTGTTTTTT.

In DNA, the CDR3 is TGTGCCTGGACGGGGTGGGTTTATGGCTACACCTTC. This gives the protein CAWTGWVYGYTF. The rearrangement links TRBV30 to TRBJ1-2; D gene unclear. The germline V and J ends were trimmed by 4 bases and 5 bases, with 11 bases remaining between them. Germline CDR1 is GTSNPN and CDR2 is SVGIG (reference sequence). There are 12 residues in the CDR3.

This chain connects TRBV27 to TRBJ2-3; 8 nucleotides line up with TRBD2. The CDR3 loop spans 13 amino acids. Unmatched junction bases numbered 0, after V lost 6 bases and J lost 1 base. Germline-derived CDR1 and CDR2 are MNHEY and SMNVEV (reference sequence). The CDR3 loop is CASRLAGTDTQYF. CDR3 in DNA: TGTGCCAGCAGACTAGCGGGCACAGATACGCAGTATTTT.

This clone was seen a few times. The chain uses TRBV6-1 and TRBJ2-2; maybe TRBD1 (5 bases). Between the trimmed V and J ends, which lost 2 bases and 4 bases, there was a span of 5 bases. The V gene's germline CDR1 is MNHNS and CDR2 SASEGT. CDR3 length: 13 amino acids. The CDR3 DNA is TGTGCCAGCAGTGAACAGGGCACCGGGGAGCTGTTTTTT. It specifies CASSEQGTGELFF.

This clone was detected a few times. V is TRBV28 and J is TRBJ1-2, with D hard to call. Deletions cut 3 bases from V and 5 bases from J, with 4 bases between. Germline V gives CDR1 MDHEN, CDR2 SYDVKM. The CDR3 contains 11 residues. The CDR3 nucleotides read TGTGCCAGCAGTTTTCCATATGGCTACACCTTC. Its translation is CASSFPYGYTF.

This clone was detected only once. The chain employs TRBV6-5 and TRBJ1-6, with TRBD1 matching over 7 bases. The CDR3 contains 14 residues. From germline, CDR1 is MNHEY and CDR2 SVGAGI. V lost 5 bases, J lost 7 bases, and 5 bases stayed unmatched. The CDR3 loop reads CASSTGTANSPLHF. In nucleotides, the CDR3 is TGTGCCAGCAGTACCGGGACAGCCAATTCACCCCTCCACTTT.

The chain joins TRBV28 to TRBJ2-6, with TRBD1 matching over 9 bases. The CDR3 covers 17 residues. Trimming cost V 4 bases and J 0 bases; bases outside gene matches: 4. Germline assignment: CDR1 MDHEN and CDR2 SYDVKM. The chain's CDR3 is CASSSTGGSSGANVLTF. The CDR3 DNA reads TGTGCCAGCAGTTCGACAGGGGGAAGCTCTGGGGCCAACGTCCTGACTTTC.

The chain links TRBV30 to TRBJ1-1; the D gene is possibly TRBD1 (5 bases). This CDR3 is built from 14 residues. CDR1 and CDR2 (germline): GTSNPN, SVGIG (reference sequence). Trimming removed 2 bases from V and 1 base from J, with 11 bases in between. The CDR3 DNA follows: TGTGCCTGGAGTTTCGGACACCCGAACACTGAAGCTTTCTTT. Translation: CAWSFGHPNTEAFF.

The V and J genes are TRBV6-6 and TRBJ2-2, with 7 bases fitting TRBD1. The trim removed 5 bases at V and 9 bases at J, leaving 9 bases unmatched. Germline CDR1 reads MNHNY; CDR2 reads SVGAGI (reference sequence). The CDR3 extends over 14 amino acids. The CDR3 coding sequence is TGTGCCAGCAGTCGGTCCCCAGGGGGAAGGGAGCTGTTTTTT. Translated: CASSRSPGGRELFF.

CDR3 in amino acids: CASSPHPVREISQPLHF. CDR3 nucleotide sequence: TGTGCCAGCAGTCCCCATCCGGTCAGGGAAATTTCACAACCCCTCCACTTT. This chain links TRBV28 with TRBJ1-6; possibly TRBD1 for D (5 bases). The germline CDR1 and CDR2 sequences are MDHEN and SYDVKM. This CDR3 contains 17 residues. Deletions cut 5 bases from V and 12 bases from J, with 26 bases between.

This chain uses TRBV5-1 with TRBJ2-7, with 9 bases identical to TRBD1. The junction had 9 bases not matched to a gene; V was cut back by 0 bases and J by 5 bases. Germline V gene data show CDR1 as SGHRS and CDR2 as YFSETQ. The CDR3 consists of 16 residues. CDR3 residues: CASSLVTGQGFHEQYF. CDR3 bases: TGCGCCAGCAGCTTGGTGACGGGACAGGGATTTCACGAGCAGTACTTC.

This clone was found a few times. This chain links TRBV6-6 with TRBJ1-4; D is possibly TRBD1 (5 bases). Germline V gene data show CDR1 as MNHNY and CDR2 as SVGAGI (reference sequence). V dropped 6 bases and J dropped 1 base, with 15 bases sitting between them. The CDR3 totals 16 residues. The DNA for the CDR3 is TGTGCCAGCAGGGATGGGGGGACCGGAACTAATGAAAAACTGTTTTTT. Its protein product is CASRDGGTGTNEKLFF.

In its sample, this clone was seen a few times. The J gene is TRBJ1-3, the V gene TRBV11-2; D is unclear. Germline V CDR1 and CDR2: SGHAT, FQNNGV. The CDR3 contains 14 residues. V lost 0 bases, J lost 4 bases, and 7 bases lay in between. This chain's CDR3 is CASSLDRGGNTIYF. Written as DNA, the CDR3 is TGTGCCAGCAGCTTAGATCGAGGGGGAAACACCATATATTTT.

V gene TRBV6-5 combines with J gene TRBJ1-2; 10 bases agree with TRBD1. V was clipped by 0 bases and J by 5 bases; unmatched bases: 6. Germline values: CDR1 MNHEY, CDR2 SVGAGI. The length of the CDR3 is 16 residues. CDR3 amino acids: CASSYSTGGEGYGYTF. The CDR3 region has the DNA TGTGCCAGCAGTTACTCGACAGGGGGCGAGGGGTATGGCTACACCTTC.

The rearrangement links TRBV6-1 to TRBJ1-2; 7 positions agree with TRBD1. Germline CDR1 is MNHNS and CDR2 is SASEGT. The CDR3 consists of 12 residues. J lost 6 bases, V lost 6 bases, and 4 bases had no gene match. The DNA of the CDR3 is TGTGCCAGCAGACCCGGGACAGATGGCTACACCTTC. It translates to CASRPGTDGYTF.

The gene calls are TRBV6-5 and TRBJ1-2, with 7 bases identical to TRBD1. This CDR3 spans 14 amino acids. The V and J ends lost 0 bases and 5 bases, in that order; junction bases with no gene match: 3. The germline V gene has CDR1 MNHEY and CDR2 SVGAGI. The CDR3 region is CASSYSTGKYGYTF. The CDR3 bases are TGTGCCAGCAGTTACTCGACAGGGAAGTATGGCTACACCTTC.

The chain carries TRBV30 and TRBJ2-7, with TRBD1 identical over 7 bases. CDR1 and CDR2 (germline): GTSNPN, SVGIG (reference sequence). The CDR3 consists of 14 residues. Trimming at V came to 4 bases and at J to 0 bases, leaving 6 bases not matched to a gene. The CDR3, as DNA: TGTGCCTGGACTGGACAGGAGAGCTCCTACGAGCAGTACTTC. Its protein is CAWTGQESSYEQYF.

Written as DNA, the CDR3 is TGCGCCAGCAGCGAACGGACAGGGAGTGGCTACACCTTC. Amino acid sequence: CASSERTGSGYTF. The chain uses TRBV5-1 and TRBJ1-2; 8 bases are shared with TRBD1. J gave up 7 bases and V 4 bases, and 6 bases lay outside the gene matches. The V gene's germline CDR1 is SGHRS and CDR2 YFSETQ. The CDR3 runs to 13 residues.

The chain links TRBV9 to TRBJ1-3; no clear D gene. Germline CDR1 and CDR2: SGDLS and YYNGEE. This CDR3 contains 15 residues. Trimming stripped 4 bases from V and 0 bases from J, with 11 bases between. The CDR3: CASSISDSSGNTIYF. The CDR3 bases are TGTGCCAGCAGCATCAGCGATAGCTCTGGAAACACCATATATTTT.

V and J are TRBV5-6 and TRBJ2-5; 8 nucleotides line up with TRBD1. This CDR3 has 14 amino acids. Germline CDR1 reads SGHDT; CDR2 reads YYEEEE. Trimming removed 3 bases from V and 7 bases from J; junction bases left unmatched: 8. CDR3 loop: CASSWQGALGTQYF. CDR3 coding DNA: TGTGCCAGCAGCTGGCAGGGGGCGCTTGGGACCCAGTACTTC.

The V gene is TRBV6-1, the J gene TRBJ2-3, with 11 positions matching TRBD2. The CDR3 consists of 15 residues. The germline gives CDR1 MNHNS, CDR2 SASEGT. The V gene end was trimmed by 3 bases and the J gene end by 1 base; junction bases not matched to a gene: 0. The CDR3 sequence is CASSEGLAGTDTQYF. The DNA for the CDR3 is TGTGCCAGCAGTGAGGGACTAGCGGGCACAGATACGCAGTATTTT.

The chain has TRBV7-3 and TRBJ2-3; D ambiguous. The CDR3 length is 14 residues. The germline V gene encodes CDR1 SGHTA and CDR2 FQGTGA. V lost 2 bases, J lost 2 bases, and 8 bases lay in between. CDR3 bases: TGTGCCAGCAGCTTATACAGAAACACAGATACGCAGTATTTT. This translates into CASSLYRNTDTQYF.

V usage is TRBV6-6 and J usage is TRBJ1-5, with a possible D match to TRBD1 (5 bases). Trimming shortened V by 7 bases and J by 2 bases, and 12 bases separated the two germline ends. This CDR3 has 14 residues. Germline values: CDR1 MNHNY, CDR2 SVGAGI (reference sequence). Here the CDR3 DNA reads TGTGCCAGCACCCCATTAGGGGGCAATCAGCCCCAGCATTTT. It encodes CASTPLGGNQPQHF.